These T cell receptor beta chains were read from a single sample in a study of technical replicates of blood from several donors. Profiled with immunoSEQ multiplex PCR; TCRdb holds only in-frame clones, not every one. The data show 50,000 to 70,000 clones, with roughly 93% seen just once and roughly 4.5% held by the top ten. Sequencing used PBMCs. Receptor source: a human donor in good health. Some clones in this sample may be carry-over from other donors' samples. Each CDR3 is given with its conserved first and last residue. D genes are given only for firm matches. Size is omitted from some rows. Given values are once, few, many or a class for expanded clones.

V gene	J gene	clone size	D gene	CDR3 DNA	CDR3 protein
TRBV5-8	TRBJ1-2	.	TRBD1	TGTGCCAGCAGCTTGTTGCAGGGGGCTGTGGAGGTCTATGGCTACACCTTC	CASSLLQGAVEVYGYTF
TRBV10-3	TRBJ1-2	.	TRBD1	TGTGCCATCAGTGACTCGGACAGGGGGGCTTCTAGCTATGGCTACACCTTC	CAISDSDRGASSYGYTF
TRBV4-3	TRBJ1-1	once	TRBD1	TGCGCCAGCAGCACCTGGACAGGGAGGAACACTGAAGCTTTCTTT	CASSTWTGRNTEAFF
TRBV6-5	TRBJ1-2	.	.	TGTGCCAGCAGTTACTCGAGTGGCTACACCTTC	CASSYSSGYTF
TRBV4-2	TRBJ2-7	.	.	TGTGCCAGCAGCCAAGATCGGGAGCTAGTGGAATACGAGCAGTACTTC	CASSQDRELVEYEQYF
TRBV7-2	TRBJ2-7	.	TRBD2	TGTGCCAGCAGCTCAGTAGCGGGAGCAATGGGCGAGCAGTACTTC	CASSSVAGAMGEQYF
TRBV12-5	TRBJ2-3	.	.	TGTGCTAGTGGTCCCCGTATTCCCCTTAGCACAGATACGCAGTATTTT	CASGPRIPLSTDTQYF
TRBV7-9	TRBJ2-5	.	TRBD2	TGTGCCAGCAGCTTAGGTTCTAGCGGGGGATTGGAGACCCAGTACTTC	CASSLGSSGGLETQYF
TRBV7-2	TRBJ2-3	.	TRBD1	TGTGCCAGCAGCTTAGGTGGACAGGGGACAGATACGCAGTATTTT	CASSLGGQGTDTQYF
TRBV13	TRBJ2-1	medium-sized	TRBD2	TGTGCCAGCAGCTTAGAGGGAGGGGACTACAATGAGCAGTTCTTC	CASSLEGGDYNEQFF
TRBV7-9	TRBJ1-6	.	.	TGTGCCAGCAGCACAGAGAGGGCCAAGAATTCACCCCTCCACTTT	CASSTERAKNSPLHF
TRBV30	TRBJ2-5	.	TRBD2	TGTGCCTGGAGTTTAAAGTCGGGAGGACGGGTGACCCAGTACTTC	CAWSLKSGGRVTQYF
TRBV11-2	TRBJ2-2	once	.	TGTGCCAGCAGCTTAGTAATCCGAGCCGGGGAGCTGTTTTTT	CASSLVIRAGELFF
TRBV6-1	TRBJ2-1	.	TRBD2	TGTGCCAGCCGGGGCGGGGGGGCTTGGAATGAGCAGTTCTTC	CASRGGGAWNEQFF
TRBV7-9	TRBJ2-7	.	.	TGTGCCAGCAGCTTAGGGGGACTCGCACCCTACGAGCAGTACTTC	CASSLGGLAPYEQYF
TRBV19	TRBJ2-1	.	.	TGTGCCAGTTCCGGATTAGCTAGGAATGAGCAGTTCTTC	CASSGLARNEQFF
TRBV27	TRBJ2-2	.	TRBD1	TGTGCCAGCACTTCCGACAGGGATCACACCGGGGAGCTGTTTTTT	CASTSDRDHTGELFF
TRBV4-2	TRBJ2-2	.	.	TGTGCCAGCAGCCAAGAGGCAATGTGGGACACGAACACCGGGGAGCTGTTTTTT	CASSQEAMWDTNTGELFF